This T cell receptor beta chain was obtained from a study of healthy donors' naive CD4 and CD8 T cells. Whole-study findings and limits: Homeostatic proliferation of naive T cells was not examined as a bias source. Reportedly, most V and J gene segments showed naive CD4+ versus CD8+ bias. Positive CDR3 charge linked to CD4+ cells, negative to CD8+ cells.

On this clonotype: Antigen: not known.

The CDR3 consists of 15 residues. The germline CDR1 and CDR2 sequences are LGHNA and YNFKEQ. V was shortened by 1 base and J by 0 bases, with 9 bases between the two germline ends. A linear amplification protocol produced the TCR libraries from 500 ng of total RNA. MiXCR, applied by TCRdb to the reads, yields one record per CDR3 protein. The table includes 150,000 to 200,000 distinct CDR3 sequences, 65% to 75% detected once. Sequencing was carried out using naive CD4+ and CD8+ T cells sorted from blood, pooled from several donors. The chain employs TRBV4-2 and TRBJ1-1; D is undetermined. The sequence was obtained from a pool of human donors in good health; the sample pools cells from several healthy donors. Here the CDR3 reads CASSQAPEVNTEAFF. The CDR3, as DNA: TGTGCCAGCAGCCAAGCCCCCGAGGTGAACACTGAAGCTTTCTTT.